This T cell receptor beta chain appears in the sequencing data of a study of human T cells and chemical hapten exposure. Study as a whole: Upper-back patches of 0.01% DPC were read at 6 days. It was small differences in pooled library volume that mainly caused per-sample TCR yields to vary.

CDR3 length equals 15 residues. The V gene end was trimmed by 5 bases and the J gene end by 5 bases; junction bases not matched to a gene: 8. Library preparation tagged each individual cDNA molecule with a unique molecular identifier. TCRdb ran MiXCR on the RACE reads and lists one entry per CDR3 protein. The table shows around 380,000 distinct CDR3 sequences, with around 5% occurring only once. Time point reported: pre-sensitization, week 0. The treatment is: therapeutic diphenylcyclopropenone sensitization with weekly scalp DPC. This clonotype was observed a handful of times. V is TRBV12-3 or TRBV12-4 and J is TRBJ1-5; 8 bases match TRBD1. The source of this sequence is a woman in her late teens or twenties with alopecia areata. Some clones in this sample may be carry-over from other donors' samples. This material consisted of whole blood, taken in connection with sensitization to the hapten diphenylcyclopropenone (DPC). This CDR3 reads CASSKQTGAYQPQHF. CDR3 nucleotides: TGTGCCAGCAGTAAGCAGACAGGGGCGTATCAGCCCCAGCATTTT.